Presented here are 20 T cell receptor beta chains from one specimen sequenced in a study of read filtering for tumor transcriptome and immune sequencing (dated by TCRdb to 2019 to 2021). Instrument on record: Illumina HiSeq 4000. The Immunoverse kit was used to build TCR libraries from 400 ng RNA, with molecular barcoded adaptors covering alpha/delta and beta/gamma chains. The public sequencing data were trimmed at Q25 with fastp and processed into clonotypes with MiXCR by TCRdb, which kept only in-frame beta chains. Rows with one shared CDR3 protein collapse into an entry with the most common genes and DNA. Counted in this sample were 100,000 to 150,000 distinct CDR3 sequences; approximately 13% of them appeared once. The top ten constitute about 8.6% of the sample. Specimen: a population of CD138-negative cells sorted from bone marrow. In the paper's terms, the cell subset or site label means: bone marrow mononuclear cells depleted of CD138+ plasma/myeloma cells by negative magnetic selection. The receptors come from a donor at least 40 years old with multiple myeloma.

In its sample, this clonotype was seen many times. This chain uses TRBV7-3 with TRBJ2-1; D is ambiguous. The CDR3 contains 13 residues. CDR1 and CDR2 (germline): SGHTA, FQGTGA. The V and J ends lost 2 bases and 9 bases respectively, with 11 bases between them. The CDR3 loop reads CASSLQQETEQFF. For the CDR3, the DNA is TGTGCCAGCAGCTTACAGCAGGAGACTGAGCAGTTCTTC.

V and J are TRBV24-1 and TRBJ2-1; D not resolved. V lost 5 bases and J 12 bases, leaving 16 bases between the germline ends. The CDR3 covers 13 residues. Germline loops: CDR1 KGHDR, CDR2 SFDVKD. The chain's CDR3 is CATSANRVLGQFF. As DNA, the CDR3 is TGTGCCACCAGTGCCAACCGGGTCCTGGGGCAGTTCTTC.

This clonotype was seen only a few times. This chain links TRBV7-9 with TRBJ1-4; D not certain. The length of the CDR3 is 17 residues. Germline V gives CDR1 SEHNR, CDR2 FQNEAQ (reference sequence). V was trimmed by 5 bases and J by 3 bases, leaving 19 bases between them. The CDR3: CASSPSTFPEPNEKLFF. For the CDR3, the DNA is TGTGCCAGCAGCCCGTCTACTTTTCCGGAACCTAATGAAAAACTGTTTTTT.

This clonotype was observed at least ten times. The chain links TRBV27 to TRBJ2-3; possible D gene TRBD2, 7 bases. Trimming removed 4 bases at V and 4 bases at J, with 18 bases between. Germline loops: CDR1 MNHEY, CDR2 SMNVEV (reference sequence). This CDR3 has 16 amino acids. The CDR3, as DNA: TGTGCCAGCAGTTCCCGGAGTCGGGGGGCTTCAGATACGCAGTATTTT. This gives the protein CASSSRSRGASDTQYF.

This clonotype was seen many times. The CDR3 here is CSATDRGGNGYTF. CDR3 DNA: TGCAGTGCAACGGACAGGGGAGGGAATGGCTACACCTTC. The rearrangement uses TRBV20-1 and TRBJ1-2, with 9 positions matching TRBD1. The CDR3 consists of 13 residues. Germline-derived CDR1 and CDR2 are DFQATT and SNEGSKA (reference sequence). The ends lost 6 bases at V and 6 bases at J; junction bases unmatched: 8.

The CDR3 sequence is CASSALGLAARRTQYF. Written as DNA, the CDR3 is TGTGCCAGCAGCGCCCTCGGACTAGCGGCTCGGAGGACCCAGTACTTC. The chain combines TRBV12-3 or TRBV12-4 with TRBJ2-5, with TRBD2 identical over 10 bases. The CDR3 consists of 16 residues. Trimming cost V 6 bases and J 7 bases; bases outside gene matches: 14.

In the case of this clonotype: No conserved phenylalanine or tryptophan ends this CDR3, so it is likely a read error. The rearrangement uses TRBV5-1 and TRBJ1-1; TRBD1 aligns across 8 bases. This CDR3 spans 13 amino acids. Per germline, CDR1 SGHRS and CDR2 YFSETQ. Trimming removed 4 bases from V and 5 bases from J; junction bases left unmatched: 4. The CDR3 region has the DNA TGCGCCAGCAGCCCAGGGGGCGATACTGAAGCTTTCCTT. Translation: CASSPGGDTEAFL.

This clonotype was counted many times. The V call is TRBV7-9, the J call TRBJ2-5; D may be TRBD2 (5 bases). Trimming left V 2 bases short and J 0 bases short, with 10 bases between. CDR1 SEHNR and CDR2 FQNEAQ come from the germline V gene (reference sequence). The CDR3 is made up of 15 amino acids. In nucleotides, the CDR3 is TGTGCCAGCAGCTTAAGCAGCGGCCACCAAGAGACCCAGTACTTC. As protein: CASSLSSGHQETQYF.

With regard to this clonotype: At one end the junction does not follow the germline gene, possibly because of a read error. The chain carries TRBV10-3 and TRBJ2-7; D is ambiguous. Germline-derived CDR1 and CDR2 are ENHRY and SYGVKD. CDR3 size: 12 residues. CDR3 sequence reads: CAISESTNEQYF. Written as DNA, the CDR3 is TGTGCCATAAGTGAGTCCACCAACGAGCAGTACTTC.

This clonotype came up a few times. The gene calls are TRBV18 and TRBJ2-7; D might be TRBD2 (5 bases). The CDR3 sequence is 14 residues long. V lost 3 bases and J 2 bases, leaving 11 bases between the germline ends. CDR1 is KGHSH and CDR2 is LQKENI in the germline V gene. The CDR3 loop reads CASSPSVLPYEQYF. The CDR3 DNA reads TGTGCCAGCTCACCTAGCGTACTCCCCTACGAGCAGTACTTC.

This clonotype was recorded many times. The chain has TRBV7-9 and TRBJ2-1; D may be TRBD2 (6 bases). The germline V gene has CDR1 SEHNR and CDR2 FQNEAQ (reference sequence). Trimming left V 5 bases short and J 7 bases short, with 24 bases between. CDR3 length: 17 residues. In DNA, the CDR3 is TGTGCCAGCAGCAGGGCCTCGACTAGTTCCTTTATTAATGAGCAGTTCTTC. Its translation is CASSRASTSSFINEQFF.

This clonotype was observed at least ten times. V gene TRBV11-1 combines with J gene TRBJ2-1; D might be TRBD2 (5 bases). V was shortened by 1 base and J by 8 bases, with 18 bases between the two germline ends. The CDR3 runs to 16 residues. CDR1 is SGHAT, CDR2 FQDESV, per germline (reference sequence). CDR3: CASSLEVSYPGYEQFF. Here the CDR3 DNA reads TGTGCCAGCAGCTTAGAGGTCTCGTATCCGGGGTATGAGCAGTTCTTC.

This clonotype was seen ten or more times. This chain's CDR3 is CSARGTGGPYQETQYF. In DNA, the CDR3 is TGCAGTGCTAGGGGGACAGGGGGCCCGTACCAAGAGACCCAGTACTTC. The chain links TRBV20-1 to TRBJ2-5; 12 bases line up with TRBD1. Losses at the gene ends were 3 bases for V and 0 bases for J; bases not matched to a gene: 5. CDR1 and CDR2 (germline): DFQATT, SNEGSKA (reference sequence). This CDR3 is 16 amino acids long.

This clonotype was seen repeatedly, ten times or more. This sequence joins TRBV20-1 and TRBJ2-3; D possibly corresponds to TRBD2 (5 bases). Trimming took off 3 bases at V and 0 bases at J, with 10 bases between the two ends. This CDR3 region has 14 residues. The germline V gene has CDR1 DFQATT and CDR2 SNEGSKA (reference sequence). In nucleotides, the CDR3 is TGCAGTGCTAGTCTGGCGGGTAGCACAGATACGCAGTATTTT. Its translation is CSASLAGSTDTQYF.

This clonotype came up many times. The chain has TRBV15 and TRBJ2-1, with a possible D match to TRBD2 (5 bases). V was shortened by 0 bases and J by 9 bases, with 15 bases between the two germline ends. The CDR3 covers 15 residues. Germline CDR1 LNHNV, CDR2 YYDKDF (reference sequence). CDR3 nucleotide sequence: TGTGCCACCAGCAGAGATCGGGCTAGCTCAAGTGAGCAGTTCTTC. Residues: CATSRDRASSSEQFF.

Turning to this clonotype: A far larger clone differs by one base, so this is likely a read error. The chain carries TRBV6-6 and TRBJ2-1, with D hard to call. The CDR3 covers 17 residues. Germline CDR1 is MNHNY and CDR2 is SVGAGI (reference sequence). V was shortened by 2 bases and J by 0 bases, with 14 bases between the two germline ends. CDR3 DNA: TGTGCCAGCAGTTACCCGAGACTTGCTAGCTCCTACAATGAGCAGTTCTTC. Encoded protein: CASSYPRLASSYNEQFF.

This clonotype occurred many times. The rearrangement links TRBV30 to TRBJ2-3; no clear D gene. In germline, CDR1 is GTSNPN, CDR2 SVGIG (reference sequence). The ends were cut back, 0 bases at V and 0 bases at J, with 7 bases in the middle. CDR3 length: 14 amino acids. The chain's CDR3 is CAWSVPSSTDTQYF. The CDR3 bases are TGTGCCTGGAGTGTACCTTCTAGCACAGATACGCAGTATTTT.

This clonotype was recorded many times. The V call is TRBV3-1, the J call TRBJ2-7, with D unclear. The V and J ends lost 4 bases and 6 bases respectively, with 13 bases between them. Germline CDR1 and CDR2: LGHDT and YNNKEL (reference sequence). CDR3 length: 13 amino acids. The CDR3 spells CASSPGSLFEQYF. The CDR3 region has the DNA TGTGCCAGCAGCCCTGGTTCGCTATTCGAGCAGTACTTC.

This clonotype has ten or more counts. The gene calls are TRBV6-1 and TRBJ2-1; 8 bases align to TRBD2. The CDR3 loop spans 17 amino acids. The V and J ends lost 4 bases and 7 bases, in that order; junction bases with no gene match: 15. The germline CDR1 and CDR2 sequences are MNHNS and SASEGT. The chain's CDR3 is CASSGTSGALSLNEQFF. Here the CDR3 DNA reads TGTGCCAGCAGTGGTACTAGCGGAGCCCTGAGCCTGAATGAGCAGTTCTTC.

Notes on this clonotype: Possible read error: a much larger clone is one base away. In DNA, the CDR3 is TGCAGTGCTAGAGACGGGGCAGTCGGTGAGCAGTTCTTC. This gives the protein CSARDGAVGEQFF. This chain links TRBV20-1 with TRBJ2-1; TRBD1 or TRBD2 may be the D gene (5 bases each). The germline CDR1 and CDR2 sequences are DFQATT and SNEGSKA (reference sequence). The V gene lost 0 bases and the J gene lost 9 bases, with 12 bases spanning the gap. CDR3 size: 13 residues.